A selection of T cell receptor beta chains follows, all from one sample in a study of T cell responses to AZD1222 COVID-19 vaccine. Data came from immunoSEQ multiplex PCR; TCRdb stores just in-frame clones and leaves some out. Among 130,000 or so clones listed, 90% were seen once. This specimen was peripheral blood, taken 28 days after the second dose of the MenACWY control vaccine. Receptors originate from an adult who received the MenACWY meningococcal vaccine as a control. Each CDR3 is given without its conserved first and last residue. Fields, in order: D gene, clone size, V gene, CDR3 protein. D genes are given only for firm matches. Clone sizes are given selectively: once, few, many, or a class where the clone is expanded.

d_gene: NA; abundance: once; v_gene: TRBV19; CDR3aa: ASSIQRYSNQPQH
d_gene: NA; abundance: NA; v_gene: TRBV9; CDR3aa: ASSPGRYTEAF
d_gene: NA; abundance: few; v_gene: TRBV7-3; CDR3aa: ASSPAGLHQETQY
d_gene: NA; abundance: NA; v_gene: TRBV3-1/TRBV3-2; CDR3aa: ASSQLGNTIY
d_gene: NA; abundance: NA; v_gene: TRBV27; CDR3aa: ASSLAGPPNEKLF
d_gene: NA; abundance: NA; v_gene: TRBV3-1/TRBV3-2; CDR3aa: ASSQEGRAAYNEQF
d_gene: NA; abundance: NA; v_gene: TRBV6-5; CDR3aa: ASSSRVLSDNEQF
d_gene: TRBD2; abundance: NA; v_gene: TRBV27; CDR3aa: ASSLREGPRYEQY
d_gene: NA; abundance: NA; v_gene: TRBV7-3; CDR3aa: ASSQGQNTEAF
d_gene: NA; abundance: few; v_gene: TRBV10-2; CDR3aa: ASSETYNEQF
d_gene: TRBD1; abundance: NA; v_gene: TRBV28; CDR3aa: ASSLNLGTGSFYNEQF
d_gene: TRBD1; abundance: NA; v_gene: TRBV28; CDR3aa: ASRRVGTGGAKNIQY
d_gene: TRBD2; abundance: NA; v_gene: TRBV3-1/TRBV3-2; CDR3aa: ASSQETGGRTDTQY
d_gene: NA; abundance: NA; v_gene: TRBV20-1; CDR3aa: SASWGSHLALH
d_gene: NA; abundance: NA; v_gene: TRBV28; CDR3aa: ASKAGSTVTGELF
d_gene: TRBD2; abundance: NA; v_gene: TRBV15; CDR3aa: ATSREGLTDNEQF
d_gene: NA; abundance: NA; v_gene: TRBV14; CDR3aa: ASSPYQGNSYEQY
d_gene: TRBD1; abundance: once; v_gene: TRBV4-1; CDR3aa: ASSQDGQGIKQY
d_gene: NA; abundance: NA; v_gene: TRBV10-2; CDR3aa: ASSDQGGGGYT
d_gene: TRBD2; abundance: NA; v_gene: TRBV3-1/TRBV3-2; CDR3aa: ASSQREGRYEQY
d_gene: TRBD1; abundance: NA; v_gene: TRBV27; CDR3aa: ASSFSRGPGNTEAF
d_gene: TRBD2; abundance: NA; v_gene: TRBV27; CDR3aa: ASSLLAGLSGELF
d_gene: NA; abundance: NA; v_gene: TRBV15; CDR3aa: ATSRELQGPRTGELF
d_gene: NA; abundance: NA; v_gene: TRBV5-4; CDR3aa: ASSLWTGVAYEQY
d_gene: NA; abundance: NA; v_gene: TRBV27; CDR3aa: ASSLNSYEQY
d_gene: NA; abundance: NA; v_gene: TRBV29-1; CDR3aa: SVRGDSYEQY
d_gene: NA; abundance: NA; v_gene: TRBV7-9; CDR3aa: ASSSNVGGELF
d_gene: NA; abundance: NA; v_gene: TRBV7-2; CDR3aa: ASSLSRSNTIY
d_gene: NA; abundance: NA; v_gene: TRBV6-5; CDR3aa: ASSSWFSSYNEQF
d_gene: NA; abundance: NA; v_gene: TRBV24-1; CDR3aa: ATSDGNTIY
d_gene: NA; abundance: once; v_gene: TRBV25-1; CDR3aa: ASSGGRVNTEAF
d_gene: NA; abundance: NA; v_gene: TRBV28; CDR3aa: ASSLGLFTEAF
d_gene: NA; abundance: NA; v_gene: TRBV7-9; CDR3aa: ASSPLPRRGGSGNTIY
d_gene: NA; abundance: NA; v_gene: TRBV2; CDR3aa: ASSEVVSAGELF
d_gene: NA; abundance: NA; v_gene: TRBV6-2/TRBV6-3; CDR3aa: ASSYRGDTDTQY
d_gene: NA; abundance: NA; v_gene: TRBV15; CDR3aa: ATSREATTDTQY
d_gene: TRBD1; abundance: NA; v_gene: TRBV29-1; CDR3aa: SVPRQGFLQETQY
d_gene: TRBD1; abundance: NA; v_gene: TRBV5-1; CDR3aa: ASSLGAGTEGSYT
d_gene: TRBD1; abundance: NA; v_gene: TRBV3-1/TRBV3-2; CDR3aa: ASSHQDRVKNIQY
d_gene: TRBD2; abundance: NA; v_gene: TRBV19; CDR3aa: ASKAAGVHEQF
d_gene: TRBD2; abundance: NA; v_gene: TRBV11-2; CDR3aa: ASSHILAGPYNEQF
d_gene: NA; abundance: NA; v_gene: TRBV30; CDR3aa: AWRRAYEQY
d_gene: NA; abundance: once; v_gene: TRBV7-9; CDR3aa: ASSFIQRYQETQY
d_gene: NA; abundance: once; v_gene: TRBV15; CDR3aa: ATSRDGGTGQPQH
d_gene: TRBD2; abundance: NA; v_gene: TRBV29-1; CDR3aa: SVRTSGGHSYNEQF
d_gene: NA; abundance: NA; v_gene: TRBV4-3; CDR3aa: ASSQEWGGVHSGANVLT
d_gene: NA; abundance: once; v_gene: TRBV6-5; CDR3aa: ASSPTLEQY
d_gene: NA; abundance: NA; v_gene: TRBV28; CDR3aa: ASSLPLGDPTNEKLF
d_gene: NA; abundance: NA; v_gene: TRBV7-9; CDR3aa: ASSPGTNTGELF
d_gene: NA; abundance: NA; v_gene: TRBV29-1; CDR3aa: SVGPSGSYNEQF
d_gene: NA; abundance: NA; v_gene: TRBV3-1/TRBV3-2; CDR3aa: ASSQDSGGRSNQPQH
d_gene: NA; abundance: few; v_gene: TRBV4-1; CDR3aa: ASSQNDLGGNTIY
d_gene: NA; abundance: NA; v_gene: TRBV19; CDR3aa: ASKGPGRNYGYT